This T cell receptor (beta chain) was captured in a study of identical twins. General observations from the study: Out-of-frame alpha sequences common to twins exhibited an excess of low generation probability.

TCRdb re-called the 5' RACE reads through MiXCR, storing one row per CDR3 protein. The sample includes fewer than 450,000 distinct CDR3 sequences, approximately 10% of them seen just once. Germline assignment: CDR1 DFQATT and CDR2 SNEGSKA (reference sequence). The germline V and J ends were trimmed by 3 bases and 10 bases, with 18 bases remaining between them. CDR3 length: 13 residues. Comments on this clonotype: Its cognate antigen is unknown.

This TCR was recovered from a woman aged 50 to 60 in good health. The material sequenced was naive T cells sorted from blood. The V call is TRBV20-1, the J call TRBJ1-2; no clear D gene. For the CDR3, the DNA is TGCAGTGCTAGCCGTCGAGTTCAGGCTGCCTACACCTTC. It encodes CSASRRVQAAYTF.